Shown below are 17 T cell receptor beta chains from a single sample sequenced in a study of blood T cell repertoires in COVID-19. TCRdb's table, derived via immunoSEQ multiplex PCR, lists solely in-frame clones and lacks some. The table records about 150,000 clones, roughly 80% of them present only once. The sequenced material came from peripheral blood. The receptors originated from a man aged 65-85 years with acute or convalescent COVID-19.

The J gene is TRBJ2-7, the V gene TRBV18; TRBD1 matches at 7 bases. The CDR3 spans 14 residues. J gave up 0 bases and V 3 bases, and 2 bases lay outside the gene matches. The V gene's germline CDR1 is KGHSH and CDR2 LQKENI. The DNA for the CDR3 is TGTGCCAGCTCACCGGGACAGACCTCCTACGAGCAGTACTTC. It specifies CASSPGQTSYEQYF.

This clone was seen once. J is TRBJ1-5 and V is TRBV11-2; TRBD1 is a possible D gene (6 bases). The CDR3 covers 15 residues. Germline V lookup: CDR1 SGHAT, CDR2 FQNNGV. V lost 0 bases to trimming and J lost 5 bases, with 11 bases between them. CDR3 nucleotide sequence: TGTGCCAGCAGCTTAGATGGGACATGGGATCAGCCCCAGCATTTT. Translation gives CASSLDGTWDQPQHF.

The chain has TRBV15 and TRBJ1-1; D is uncertain. The V gene's germline CDR1 is LNHNV and CDR2 YYDKDF (reference sequence). The CDR3 is 13 amino acids. Trimming pared 2 bases from V and 1 base from J, leaving 5 bases between. Written as DNA, the CDR3 is TGTGCCACCAGCAGATCCAAGAACACTGAAGCTTTCTTT. This encodes CATSRSKNTEAFF. Full variable domain (missing parts from reference TRBV15 and TRBJ1-1): DAMVIQNPRYQVTQFGKPVTLSCSQTLNHNVMYWYQQKSSQAPKLLFHYYDKDFNNEADTPDNFQSRRPNTSFCFLDIRSPGLGDTAMYLCATSRSKNTEAFFGQGTRLTVV.

In DNA form, the CDR3 reads TGTGCCACCAGCAGCGGGAGGACCTACAATGAGCAGTTCTTC. It yields the protein CATSSGRTYNEQFF. V is TRBV15 and J is TRBJ2-1; TRBD2 agrees at 7 bases. Germline V gene data show CDR1 as LNHNV and CDR2 as YYDKDF (reference sequence). Unmatched junction bases numbered 1, after V lost 3 bases and J lost 2 bases. The CDR3 spans 14 residues.

This chain links TRBV7-2 with TRBJ1-3; 8 nucleotides agree with TRBD1. V shed 6 bases and J 0 bases; nucleotides not matched to a gene: 16. CDR3 length: 19 amino acids. The germline gives CDR1 SGHTA, CDR2 FQGNSA. The CDR3 loop reads CASSRADDRGEHSGNTIYF. The CDR3 nucleotides are TGTGCCAGCAGTCGCGCCGACGACAGGGGAGAGCACTCTGGAAACACCATATATTTT. Complete variable domain (other parts from reference TRBV7-2 and TRBJ1-3): GAGVSQSPSNKVTEKGKDVELRCDPISGHTALYWYRQSLGQGLEFLIYFQGNSAPDKSGLPSDRFSAERTGGSVSTLTIQRTQQEDSAVYLCASSRADDRGEHSGNTIYFGEGSWLTVV.

The chain carries TRBV5-1 and TRBJ1-2, with 9 positions matching TRBD1. V dropped 1 base and J dropped 3; count of bases not matched to a gene: 4. Germline CDR1 and CDR2: SGHRS and YFSETQ. This CDR3 has 15 amino acids. CDR3 nucleotide sequence: TGCGCCAGCAGCTTGCAGGGACAGGGTCACTATGGCTACACCTTC. It codes for CASSLQGQGHYGYTF.

This sequence joins TRBV7-2 and TRBJ2-7, with 9 bases lining up with TRBD1. CDR3 length: 13 amino acids. V lost 3 bases and J lost 6; bases outside the gene matches: 3. Germline CDR1 is SGHTA and CDR2 is FQGNSA. The CDR3 protein is CASSFATGGEQYF. The CDR3 bases are TGTGCCAGCAGCTTCGCGACAGGGGGCGAGCAGTACTTC.

V usage is TRBV5-1 and J usage is TRBJ2-3; TRBD2 matches 15 bases. CDR3 length equals 17 residues. Germline loops: CDR1 SGHRS, CDR2 YFSETQ. V gave up 5 bases and J gave up 2 bases; unmatched junction bases: 6. The CDR3 loop is CASRPGLAGGATDTQYF. DNA of the CDR3: TGCGCCAGCAGACCTGGACTAGCGGGAGGGGCCACAGATACGCAGTATTTT.

J is TRBJ2-5 and V is TRBV24-1; 13 bases align to TRBD2. CDR3 length: 20 residues. CDR1 and CDR2 from the germline V gene are KGHDR and SFDVKD. The ends lost 2 bases at V and 0 bases at J; junction bases unmatched: 11. The CDR3 loop is CATSDSGLAGVYRYQETQYF. The CDR3 DNA reads TGTGCCACCAGTGATTCCGGACTAGCGGGAGTATATAGGTACCAAGAGACCCAGTACTTC.

The chain carries TRBV11-3 and TRBJ2-7; 14 bases are shared with TRBD2. Germline CDR1 SGHNT, CDR2 YENEEA. The CDR3 runs to 16 residues. J lost 2 bases, V lost 5 bases, and 5 bases had no gene match. This CDR3 reads CASSPGTSGGAYEQYF. CDR3 sequence (DNA): TGTGCCAGCAGCCCGGGGACTAGCGGGGGAGCCTACGAGCAGTACTTC.

The rearrangement uses TRBV9 and TRBJ2-1, with TRBD1 matching 7 bases. CDR1 is SGDLS and CDR2 is YYNGEE in the germline V gene. Unmatched junction bases numbered 2, after V lost 0 bases and J lost 2 bases. The CDR3 is 15 residues long. DNA of the CDR3: TGTGCCAGCAGCGTAGGGGACAGTACCTACAATGAGCAGTTCTTC. Encoded protein: CASSVGDSTYNEQFF.

This chain joins TRBV30 and TRBJ1-1, with D perhaps matching TRBD1 (5 bases). V was clipped by 3 bases and J by 7 bases, with 12 bases between them. Germline V lookup: CDR1 GTSNPN, CDR2 SVGIG (reference sequence). CDR3 size: 12 residues. The CDR3 sequence is CAWRRGGSEAFF. In DNA form, the CDR3 reads TGTGCCTGGAGAAGGGGTGGAAGTGAAGCTTTCTTT. Full variable domain (missing parts from reference TRBV30 and TRBJ1-1): SQTIHQWPATLVQPVGSPLSLECTVEGTSNPNLYWYRQAAGRGLQLLFYSVGIGQISSEVPQNLSASRPQDRQFILSSKKLLLSDSGFYLCAWRRGGSEAFFGQGTRLTVV.

The chain is built from TRBV12-3 or TRBV12-4 and TRBJ2-5, with no clear D. The CDR3 length is 12 residues. Trimming stripped 5 bases from V and 1 base from J, with 5 bases between. CDR3 loop: CASSPFQETQYF. CDR3 DNA: TGTGCCAGCAGTCCCTTCCAAGAGACCCAGTACTTC.

Only one count was recorded for this clone. The genes are TRBV29-1 and TRBJ1-1, with 9 bases matching TRBD1. Germline V CDR1 and CDR2: SQVTM, ANQGSEA. The CDR3 totals 17 residues. V gave up 3 bases and J gave up 0 bases; unmatched junction bases: 11. The CDR3 nucleotides read TGCAGCGTTGAGGTGGGACAGGGACAAAGATTGAACACTGAAGCTTTCTTT. The encoded protein is CSVEVGQGQRLNTEAFF.

This rearrangement joins TRBV7-2 to TRBJ2-1; TRBD2 aligns across 11 bases. The V and J ends lost 3 bases and 8 bases, in that order; junction bases with no gene match: 3. The CDR3 has 14 residues. Germline V gene sequence: CDR1 SGHTA, CDR2 FQGNSA. The CDR3 DNA is TGTGCCAGCAGCTTTAGCGGGGGGGCCGATGAGCAGTTCTTC. Translation gives CASSFSGGADEQFF.

The CDR3 protein is CASSIGQVPNYGYTF. The CDR3 DNA is TGTGCCAGTAGTATCGGACAGGTCCCTAACTATGGCTACACCTTC. The J gene is TRBJ1-2, the V gene TRBV19, with TRBD1 matching 7 bases. The CDR3 covers 15 residues. J gave up 0 bases and V 3 bases, and 4 bases lay outside the gene matches. Germline values: CDR1 LNHDA, CDR2 SQIVND (reference sequence).

The gene calls are TRBV5-4 and TRBJ1-6; TRBD1 is a possible D gene (5 bases). V was cut by 6 bases and J by 5 bases, with 21 bases left in between. The germline CDR1 and CDR2 sequences are SGHNT and YYREEE (reference sequence). The CDR3 is made up of 17 amino acids. In DNA form, the CDR3 reads TGTGCCAGCACCGGCGGTGGGGGAGGGGTGAATAATTCACCCCTCCACTTT. Its protein product is CASTGGGGGVNNSPLHF.